These 31 T cell receptor beta chains share one sample of origin, sequenced in a study of T cell responses to AZD1222 COVID-19 vaccine. Clones were sequenced by immunoSEQ multiplex PCR, and TCRdb holds only the in-frame ones, with some missing. This sample carries 90,000 to 150,000 clones, over 75% of them seen once, and the ten largest clones take 3.5% to 4.5%. Sequencing used peripheral blood, obtained on day 0 of AZD1222 vaccination. The receptors come from an adult in good health.

The J gene is TRBJ1-1, the V gene TRBV5-1; D may be TRBD1 (5 bases). This CDR3 is 17 amino acids long. From germline, CDR1 is SGHRS and CDR2 YFSETQ. The V gene lost 1 base and the J gene lost 3 bases, with 19 bases spanning the gap. In nucleotides, the CDR3 is TGCGCCAGCAGCTTGTCGCCCAATTCAGGGAGGTACACTGAAGCTTTCTTT. Encoded protein: CASSLSPNSGRYTEAFF.

The chain couples TRBV5-4 to TRBJ2-3; no definite D call. The germline V gene has CDR1 SGHNT and CDR2 YYREEE (reference sequence). This CDR3 is 16 amino acids long. V was cut by 3 bases and J by 6 bases, with 20 bases left in between. The CDR3 reads CASSSVALHTGDTQYF. The CDR3 nucleotides are TGTGCCAGCAGCTCTGTAGCCCTACACACTGGGGATACGCAGTATTTT. The whole variable domain, remainder taken from reference TRBV5-4 and TRBJ2-3, is ETGVTQSPTHLIKTRGQQVTLRCSSQSGHNTVSWYQQALGQGPQFIFQYYREEENGRGNFPPRFSGLQFPNYSSELNVNALELDDSALYLCASSSVALHTGDTQYFGPGTRLTVL.

This clone was seen a single time. The chain couples TRBV19 to TRBJ1-1, with D possibly matching TRBD1 (6 bases). The germline gives CDR1 LNHDA, CDR2 SQIVND (reference sequence). This CDR3 has 17 residues. V was cut by 7 bases and J by 1 base, with 22 bases left in between. CDR3 DNA sequence: TGTGCCAGTACCCATTCCCACAGGGAATGGGGGAACACTGAAGCTTTCTTT. It is translated as CASTHSHREWGNTEAFF. Using reference TRBV19 and TRBJ1-1 for the parts outside the CDR3, the full variable domain is DGGITQSPKYLFRKEGQNVTLSCEQNLNHDAMYWYRQDPGQGLRLIYYSQIVNDFQKGDIAEGYSVSREKKESFPLTVTSAQKNPTAFYLCASTHSHREWGNTEAFFGQGTRLTVV.

V usage is TRBV11-2 and J usage is TRBJ1-6, with unresolved D. The CDR3 loop spans 14 amino acids. The V gene lost 5 bases and the J gene lost 7 bases, with 12 bases spanning the gap. The V gene's germline CDR1 is SGHAT and CDR2 FQNNGV. CDR3 region: CASSDTAGNSPLHF. CDR3 nucleotides: TGTGCCAGCAGCGATACGGCTGGGAATTCACCCCTCCACTTT.

The chain uses TRBV9 and TRBJ1-3, with 7 positions matching TRBD1. CDR3 length equals 16 residues. J gave up 0 bases and V 3 bases, and 6 bases lay outside the gene matches. Germline CDR1 and CDR2: SGDLS and YYNGEE. CDR3 region: CASSGTGVSSGNTIYF. DNA for the CDR3: TGTGCCAGCAGCGGTACAGGGGTCAGCTCTGGAAACACCATATATTTT.

The chain links TRBV15 to TRBJ2-1, with TRBD1 identical over 9 bases. Germline-derived CDR1 and CDR2 are LNHNV and YYDKDF (reference sequence). This CDR3 contains 12 residues. V lost 11 bases, J lost 8 bases, and 7 bases stayed unmatched. Here the CDR3 DNA reads TGTGCCGCCGGGGACAGGGAGGATGAGCAGTTCTTC. Amino acids: CAAGDREDEQFF.

The chain combines TRBV7-9 with TRBJ1-5, with TRBD1 matching over 7 bases. The V gene's germline CDR1 is SEHNR and CDR2 FQNEAQ (reference sequence). The CDR3 is 14 amino acids. V trimming: 5 bases; J trimming: 4 bases; junction bases outside the gene matches: 5. Here the CDR3 reads CASSRGTENQPQHF. The CDR3 DNA sequence: TGTGCCAGCAGCCGGGGGACAGAGAATCAGCCCCAGCATTTT.

This chain connects TRBV5-1 to TRBJ2-3; 7 bases agree with TRBD2. This CDR3 is built from 16 residues. J lost 2 bases, V lost 5 bases, and 11 bases had no gene match. Germline lookup yields CDR1 SGHRS and CDR2 YFSETQ. CDR3 DNA: TGCGCCAGCAGAAATGGGGCGGGGGTACCCACAGATACGCAGTATTTT. Its translation is CASRNGAGVPTDTQYF. Drawing the rest from reference TRBV5-1 and TRBJ2-3, the complete variable domain is KAGVTQTPRYLIKTRGQQVTLSCSPISGHRSVSWYQQTPGQGLQFLFEYFSETQRNKGNFPGRFSGRQFSNSRSEMNVSTLELGDSALYLCASRNGAGVPTDTQYFGPGTRLTVL.

The chain carries TRBV15 and TRBJ2-3, with 11 bases fitting TRBD2. This CDR3 is 15 amino acids long. Germline V gene data show CDR1 as LNHNV and CDR2 as YYDKDF (reference sequence). Germline trimming cut 9 bases from V and 2 bases from J; bases unmatched to any gene: 7. CDR3 DNA sequence: TGTGCCACGGCAACTAGCGGGGGACCCACAGATACGCAGTATTTT. Its translation is CATATSGGPTDTQYF. Based on the CDR3 plus reference TRBV15 and TRBJ2-3, the full variable domain is DAMVIQNPRYQVTQFGKPVTLSCSQTLNHNVMYWYQQKSSQAPKLLFHYYDKDFNNEADTPDNFQSRRPNTSFCFLDIRSPGLGDTAMYLCATATSGGPTDTQYFGPGTRLTVL.

In nucleotides, the CDR3 is TGCAGCGTTGGTCCCCCGTCGGCGATTGGCTACGAGCAGTACTTC. This sequence encodes CSVGPPSAIGYEQYF. The genes are TRBV29-1 and TRBJ2-7; D gene uncertain. Trimming removed 4 bases from V and 3 bases from J, with 19 bases in between. This CDR3 comprises 15 residues. The germline V gene encodes CDR1 SQVTM and CDR2 ANQGSEA.

The chain uses TRBV9 and TRBJ1-1; TRBD1 might be the D (6 bases). Trimming removed 0 bases from V and 1 base from J, with 10 bases in between. Germline V gene lookup returns CDR1 SGDLS and CDR2 YYNGEE. The CDR3 covers 15 residues. CDR3 coding DNA: TGTGCCAGCAGCGTAGCAGGGGCGGGGAACACTGAAGCTTTCTTT. Translating gives CASSVAGAGNTEAFF.

The chain links TRBV5-1 to TRBJ1-2; D might be TRBD1 (5 bases). The germline V gene encodes CDR1 SGHRS and CDR2 YFSETQ. V lost 4 bases and J lost 4, with 11 bases in between. This CDR3 has 13 amino acids. DNA for the CDR3: TGCGCCAGCAGCACGGGCAGGGCCTATGGCTACACCTTC. It specifies CASSTGRAYGYTF.

V is TRBV18 and J is TRBJ2-7; 8 nucleotides align to TRBD1. The CDR3 sequence is 12 residues long. The ends lost 5 bases at V and 6 bases at J; junction bases unmatched: 3. Germline loops: CDR1 KGHSH, CDR2 LQKENI. As DNA, the CDR3 is TGTGCCAGCTCATCAGGGGGCCCCGAGCAGTACTTC. Its translation is CASSSGGPEQYF.

This clone was recorded once. The gene calls are TRBV4-1 and TRBJ1-3; perhaps TRBD1 as D (6 bases). CDR3 length: 16 residues. The germline gives CDR1 MGHRA, CDR2 YSYEKL. V was trimmed by 1 base and J by 4 bases, leaving 14 bases between them. The CDR3, as DNA: TGCGCCAGCAGCCAAGTCGGCTGGGACATCGGAAACACCATATATTTT. It is translated as CASSQVGWDIGNTIYF.

The chain couples TRBV6-5 to TRBJ1-2, with TRBD1 matching 10 bases. This CDR3 comprises 15 residues. V dropped 3 bases and J dropped 4; count of bases not matched to a gene: 5. The V gene's germline CDR1 is MNHEY and CDR2 SVGAGI. CDR3 DNA: TGTGCCAGCAGTTATGGGACAGGGGAACTCTATGGCTACACCTTC. Translating it yields CASSYGTGELYGYTF.

V is TRBV5-1 and J is TRBJ2-2; a weak D match, TRBD1 (6 bases). Germline CDR1 is SGHRS and CDR2 is YFSETQ. The CDR3 consists of 15 residues. Trimming removed 6 bases from V and 5 bases from J, with 17 bases in between. CDR3 DNA sequence: TGCGCCAGCATGACGGCAGGGGCGGGTACCGGGGAGCTGTTTTTT. This translates into CASMTAGAGTGELFF.

The V gene is TRBV18, the J gene TRBJ2-3; no definite D call. V was clipped by 3 bases and J by 2 bases, with 9 bases between them. CDR3 size: 14 residues. Germline V CDR1 and CDR2: KGHSH, LQKENI. CDR3: CASSPGRSTDTQYF. Written as DNA, the CDR3 is TGTGCCAGCTCACCCGGCAGGTCCACAGATACGCAGTATTTT.

The chain recombines TRBV3-1 (or the pseudogene TRBV3-2) with TRBJ2-1, with 9 bases aligning to TRBD2. The germline CDR1 and CDR2 sequences are LGHDT and YNNKEL (reference sequence). The CDR3 is made up of 18 amino acids. Losses at the gene ends were 2 bases for V and 0 bases for J; bases not matched to a gene: 8. The CDR3 region is CASSQPGTSSTSYNEQFF. CDR3 nucleotide sequence: TGTGCCAGCAGCCAACCCGGGACTAGCAGCACCTCCTACAATGAGCAGTTCTTC.

The chain uses TRBV9 and TRBJ1-3, with D perhaps TRBD1 (5 bases). V was clipped by 4 bases and J by 3 bases, with 17 bases between them. The CDR3 is made up of 16 amino acids. The V gene's germline CDR1 is SGDLS and CDR2 YYNGEE. In nucleotides, the CDR3 is TGTGCCAGCAGCACGACGGACGGGACCATTGGAAACACCATATATTTT. It specifies CASSTTDGTIGNTIYF.

The CDR3 sequence is CASSASTGSNQPQHF. CDR3 sequence (DNA): TGCGCCAGCAGCGCATCGACAGGGTCAAATCAGCCCCAGCATTTT. V gene TRBV5-1 combines with J gene TRBJ1-5; 7 positions agree with TRBD1. This CDR3 spans 15 amino acids. The germline V gene encodes CDR1 SGHRS and CDR2 YFSETQ. V shed 4 bases and J 4 bases; nucleotides not matched to a gene: 8.

In regard to this clone: One junction end does not reproduce the germline sequence, and a read error may be involved. The chain joins TRBV5-1 to TRBJ1-6; D may be TRBD1 (6 bases). Germline CDR1 reads SGHRS; CDR2 reads YFSETQ. The CDR3 totals 19 residues. The CDR3 sequence: CASRLDRNVLTAYNSPLHF. The CDR3 DNA reads as TGCGCCAGCAGATTGGACAGAAACGTTTTAACCGCCTATAATTCACCCCTCCACTTT.

The CDR3 nucleotides are TGTGCCAGCAGCTTAGGCCAGGGGGCGGGTGTGGAGCAGTACTTC. As protein: CASSLGQGAGVEQYF. The rearrangement uses TRBV11-2 and TRBJ2-7; 8 bases align to TRBD1. V was clipped by 1 base and J by 7 bases; unmatched bases: 9. CDR1 is SGHAT, CDR2 FQNNGV, per germline. The CDR3 is 15 amino acids.

The chain is built from TRBV11-2 and TRBJ2-1; D is undetermined. This CDR3 has 11 amino acids. The germline gives CDR1 SGHAT, CDR2 FQNNGV. The ends were cut back, 7 bases at V and 7 bases at J, with 8 bases in the middle. The CDR3 reads CASTPGNEQFF. The CDR3 DNA reads as TGTGCCAGCACCCCTGGGAATGAGCAGTTCTTC. Full variable domain (rest looked up from reference TRBV11-2 and TRBJ2-1): EAGVAQSPRYKIIEKRQSVAFWCNPISGHATLYWYQQILGQGPKLLIQFQNNGVVDDSQLPKDRFSAERLKGVDSTLKIQPAKLEDSAVYLCASTPGNEQFFGPGTRLTVL.

V and J are TRBV5-6 and TRBJ1-1, with D uncertain. The CDR3 covers 12 residues. Germline CDR1 SGHDT, CDR2 YYEEEE. V shed 1 base and J shed 0 bases, with 1 base lying between them. The CDR3 DNA reads TGTGCCAGCAGCTTGCTGAACACTGAAGCTTTCTTT. Translated, it gives CASSLLNTEAFF.

The chain combines TRBV6-5 with TRBJ1-1, with D unclear. The CDR3 length is 14 residues. Germline V gene sequence: CDR1 MNHEY, CDR2 SVGAGI. Trimming removed 0 bases at V and 10 bases at J, with 15 bases between. The CDR3 DNA is TGTGCCAGCAGTTACTCGATAGGGTTTATGGCAGCTTTCTTT. Encoded protein: CASSYSIGFMAAFF.

This clone has only a few counts. The rearrangement joins TRBV9 to TRBJ1-1; the D gene is possibly TRBD1 (5 bases). The CDR3 totals 13 residues. Trimming pared 1 base from V and 4 bases from J, leaving 8 bases between. The germline V gene has CDR1 SGDLS and CDR2 YYNGEE. The CDR3 region has the DNA TGTGCCAGCAGCGTACGGGGGGGCACTGAAGCTTTCTTT. This codes for CASSVRGGTEAFF.

This chain connects TRBV19 to TRBJ1-4; 8 bases agree with TRBD1. The germline V gene has CDR1 LNHDA and CDR2 SQIVND (reference sequence). V lost 3 bases, J lost 5 bases, and 2 bases stayed unmatched. This CDR3 contains 14 residues. This CDR3 is CASSINRGNEKLFF. The CDR3 bases are TGTGCCAGTAGTATTAACAGGGGGAATGAAAAACTGTTTTTT.

The chain has TRBV7-9 and TRBJ1-5; 9 bases line up with TRBD1. V shed 1 base and J 0 bases; nucleotides not matched to a gene: 1. Germline V CDR1 and CDR2: SEHNR, FQNEAQ (reference sequence). This CDR3 region has 16 residues. Here the CDR3 DNA reads TGTGCCAGCAGCTTAGGGACAGGGGATAGCAATCAGCCCCAGCATTTT. This translates into CASSLGTGDSNQPQHF.

This chain links TRBV15 with TRBJ1-1, with D tentatively TRBD1 (5 bases). Germline assignment: CDR1 LNHNV and CDR2 YYDKDF (reference sequence). Trimming removed 0 bases at V and 0 bases at J, with 17 bases between. The CDR3 runs 18 residues. The chain's CDR3 is CATSREHGTWGMNTEAFF. CDR3 DNA sequence: TGTGCCACCAGCAGAGAGCACGGGACCTGGGGCATGAACACTGAAGCTTTCTTT.

The chain has TRBV2 and TRBJ2-3, with no clear D. The germline V gene encodes CDR1 SNHLY and CDR2 FYNNEI. The CDR3 consists of 12 residues. With 6 bases removed from V and 3 bases from J, the gap between germline ends came to 7 bases. In nucleotides, the CDR3 is TGTGCCAGCAGACCCGGGACAGATACGCAGTATTTT. Translation gives CASRPGTDTQYF.

This sequence joins TRBV9 and TRBJ1-2; a weak D match, TRBD1 (5 bases). Germline CDR1 reads SGDLS; CDR2 reads YYNGEE. The CDR3 covers 13 residues. V lost 0 bases and J 2 bases, leaving 5 bases between the germline ends. CDR3 protein: CASSVGGNYGYTF. The DNA for the CDR3 is TGTGCCAGCAGCGTAGGGGGGAACTATGGCTACACCTTC.